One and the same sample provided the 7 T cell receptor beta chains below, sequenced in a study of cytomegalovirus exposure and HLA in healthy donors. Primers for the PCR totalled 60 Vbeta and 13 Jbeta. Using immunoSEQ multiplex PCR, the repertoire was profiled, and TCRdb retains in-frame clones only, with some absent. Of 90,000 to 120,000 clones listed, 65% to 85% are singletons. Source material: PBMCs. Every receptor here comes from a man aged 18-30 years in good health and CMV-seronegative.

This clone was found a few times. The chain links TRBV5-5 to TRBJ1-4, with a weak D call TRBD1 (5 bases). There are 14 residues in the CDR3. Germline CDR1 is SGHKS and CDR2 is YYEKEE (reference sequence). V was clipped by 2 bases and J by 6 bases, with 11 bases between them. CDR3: CASSFDSWDEKLFF. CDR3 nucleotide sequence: TGTGCCAGCAGCTTTGACAGCTGGGATGAAAAACTGTTTTTT.

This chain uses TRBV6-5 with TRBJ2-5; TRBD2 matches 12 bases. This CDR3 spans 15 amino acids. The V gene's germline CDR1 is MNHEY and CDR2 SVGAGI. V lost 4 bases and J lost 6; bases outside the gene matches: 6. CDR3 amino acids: CASSSWTSGDKTQYF. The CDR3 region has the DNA TGTGCCAGCAGTTCGTGGACTAGCGGGGATAAGACCCAGTACTTC.

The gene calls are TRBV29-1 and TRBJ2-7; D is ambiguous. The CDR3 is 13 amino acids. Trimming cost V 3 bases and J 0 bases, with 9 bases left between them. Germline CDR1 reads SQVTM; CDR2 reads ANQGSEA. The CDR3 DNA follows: TGCAGCGTTGAGAGGCCCGACTCCTACGAGCAGTACTTC. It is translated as CSVERPDSYEQYF.

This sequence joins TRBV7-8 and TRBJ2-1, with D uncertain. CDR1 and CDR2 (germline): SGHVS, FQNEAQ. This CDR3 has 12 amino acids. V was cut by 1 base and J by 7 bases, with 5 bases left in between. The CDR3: CASSLVANEQFF. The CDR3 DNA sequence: TGTGCCAGCAGCTTAGTAGCAAATGAGCAGTTCTTC.

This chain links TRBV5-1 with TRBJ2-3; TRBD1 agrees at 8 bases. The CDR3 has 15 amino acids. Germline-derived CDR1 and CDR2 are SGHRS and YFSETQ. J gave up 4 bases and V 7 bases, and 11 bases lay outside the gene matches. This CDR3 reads CASQGRTGNSDTQYF. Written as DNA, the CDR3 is TGCGCCAGCCAGGGTCGGACAGGGAATTCAGATACGCAGTATTTT.

CDR3 nucleotides: TGTGCCAGCAGCCCCGGGACTTTCGAGACCCAGTACTTC. This sequence encodes CASSPGTFETQYF. The genes are TRBV2 and TRBJ2-5; D might be TRBD2 (6 bases). The V and J ends lost 6 bases and 5 bases respectively, with 13 bases between them. This CDR3 spans 13 amino acids. In germline, CDR1 is SNHLY, CDR2 FYNNEI.

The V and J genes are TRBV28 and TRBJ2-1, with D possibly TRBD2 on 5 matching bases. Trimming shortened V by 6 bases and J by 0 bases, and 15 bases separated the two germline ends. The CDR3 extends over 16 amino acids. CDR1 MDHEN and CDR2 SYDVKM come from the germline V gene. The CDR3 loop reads CASRREEASSYNEQFF. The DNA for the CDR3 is TGTGCCAGCAGACGGGAAGAAGCCTCCTCCTACAATGAGCAGTTCTTC.